The 7 T cell receptor beta chains in this list originate from one sample, sequenced in a study of long-term antiretroviral therapy in people with HIV. The run of the v3.0 immunoSEQ assay was at survey level. The table came from immunoSEQ multiplex PCR; TCRdb's copy has only in-frame clones and leaves some out. The data hold around 30,000 clones, with 95% to 97% observed a single time. This specimen was unsorted PBMCs, taken 6.5 to 6.6 years after starting antiretroviral therapy. The receptors shown here come from a man aged 30 to 39 with HIV.

CDR3 sequence (DNA): TGTGCCATCAGGGGACTAGCGGCATACGAGCAGTACTTC. This encodes CAIRGLAAYEQYF. The genes are TRBV10-3 and TRBJ2-7; 11 bases fit TRBD2. The germline V gene has CDR1 ENHRY and CDR2 SYGVKD. The CDR3 totals 13 residues. V trimming: 6 bases; J trimming: 4 bases; junction bases outside the gene matches: 2.

Only one count was recorded for this clone. The genes are TRBV30 and TRBJ1-6; no clear D gene. Looked up from germline, CDR1 is GTSNPN and CDR2 is SVGIG (reference sequence). This CDR3 spans 15 amino acids. Trimming pared 1 base from V and 4 bases from J, leaving 11 bases between. CDR3 protein: CAWSATGQYNSPLHF. CDR3 DNA: TGTGCCTGGAGTGCCACGGGCCAGTATAATTCACCCCTCCACTTT.

This chain connects TRBV13 to TRBJ1-2; D might be TRBD1 (5 bases). The CDR3 covers 14 residues. The V and J ends lost 0 bases and 4 bases respectively, with 9 bases between them. Per germline, CDR1 PRHDT and CDR2 FYEKMQ (reference sequence). CDR3 nucleotides: TGTGCCAGCAGCTTAGGGAGTCAGGGCTATGGCTACACCTTC. Protein sequence: CASSLGSQGYGYTF.

This clone was observed once. This chain uses TRBV21-1 with TRBJ2-1; the listed D gene, TRBD1, was not tested against the DNA. TRBV21-1 is an annotated pseudogene. The CDR3 has 17 residues. DNA for the CDR3: TGTGCCAGCAGCCTGCGGAGTGGGACAGGGGGGGTCAATGAGCAGTTCTTC. Its protein is CASSLRSGTGGVNEQFF.

This rearrangement joins TRBV4-3 to TRBJ1-4; D is ambiguous. The V and J ends lost 0 bases and 3 bases respectively, with 11 bases between them. From germline, CDR1 is LGHNA and CDR2 YSLEER. The CDR3 sequence is 16 residues long. In DNA, the CDR3 is TGCGCCAGCAGCCAAGATAGGCCTGGAGCTAATGAAAAACTGTTTTTT. Amino acid sequence: CASSQDRPGANEKLFF.

The chain couples TRBV5-4 to TRBJ1-2; D is unresolved. The CDR3 consists of 13 residues. Germline CDR1 and CDR2: SGHNT and YYREEE (reference sequence). The V end was cut by 4 bases, the J end by 4 bases, with 11 bases between. CDR3 DNA sequence: TGTGCCAGCAGCGTGAGGAGGAGCTATGGCTACACCTTC. It specifies CASSVRRSYGYTF.

J is TRBJ1-6 and V is TRBV7-9; D not resolved. The length of the CDR3 is 17 residues. Germline CDR1 is SEHNR and CDR2 is FQNEAQ (reference sequence). Trimming removed 0 bases from V and 0 bases from J, with 9 bases in between. CDR3 sequence reads: CASSLAGVSSYNSPLHF. The DNA for the CDR3 is TGTGCCAGCAGCTTAGCTGGCGTGAGCTCCTATAATTCACCCCTCCACTTT. Variable domain in full (rest from reference TRBV7-9 and TRBJ1-6): DTGVSQNPRHKITKRGQNVTFRCDPISEHNRLYWYRQTLGQGPEFLTYFQNEAQLEKSRLLSDRFSAERPKGSFSTLEIQRTEQGDSAMYLCASSLAGVSSYNSPLHFGNGTRLTVT.